This T cell receptor (beta chain) was captured in a study of blood T cells in healthy people across ages. General study findings and limits: In long-lived donors, naive CD4+ cell counts and diversity exceeded those of aged donors.

CDR1 is MRHNA, CDR2 SNTAGT, per germline. V dropped 8 bases and J dropped 9 bases, with 5 bases sitting between them. The CDR3 contains 9 residues. Isolated PBMCs totaled at least 6 million in each sample. Extraction yielded at least 5 micrograms of total RNA per sample. A second PCR, run for about 6 to 11 cycles, used a sample-barcoded 5' primer plus a J-beta primer mix. Carrying 12 random nucleotides, a template-switch adaptor labeled each individual cDNA molecule. TCRdb reprocessed the 5' RACE reads with MiXCR, giving one entry per CDR3 protein. The table records more than 1 million distinct CDR3 sequences, more than 35% of them present only once. Note on this clonotype: As yet, its antigen is unknown.

The chain uses TRBV6-4 and TRBJ2-1; no clear D. The sequence came from a woman in her sixties or seventies in good health. The sequenced sample consisted of blood. This CDR3 reads CASPAEQFF. The DNA of the CDR3 is TGTGCCAGCCCGGCTGAGCAGTTCTTC.